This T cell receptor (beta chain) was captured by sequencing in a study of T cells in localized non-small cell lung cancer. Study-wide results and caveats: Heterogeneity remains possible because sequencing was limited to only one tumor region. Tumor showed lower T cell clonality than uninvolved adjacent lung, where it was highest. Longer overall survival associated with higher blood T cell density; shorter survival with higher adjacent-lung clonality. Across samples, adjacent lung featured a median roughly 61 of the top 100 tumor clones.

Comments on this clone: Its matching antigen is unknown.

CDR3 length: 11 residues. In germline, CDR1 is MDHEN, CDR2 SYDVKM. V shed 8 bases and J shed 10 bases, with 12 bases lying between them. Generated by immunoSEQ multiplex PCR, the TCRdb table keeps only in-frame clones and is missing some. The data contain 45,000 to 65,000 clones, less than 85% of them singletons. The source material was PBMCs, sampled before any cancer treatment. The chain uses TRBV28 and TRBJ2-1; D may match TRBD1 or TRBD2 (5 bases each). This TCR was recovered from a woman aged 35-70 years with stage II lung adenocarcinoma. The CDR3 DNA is TGTGCCAGCCTGGGGGTGGTAGAGCAGTTCTTC. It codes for CASLGVVEQFF.